This T cell receptor (beta chain) was recovered during a study of beta chain features in type 1 diabetes. Study summary: The examined sorted cells totaled about 110 million across samples. Overall study findings and caveats: In every one of the four CD4+ subsets, TCRB CDR3s were moderately but significantly shorter in Type 1 diabetes patients. Patients and controls would be equally affected if PCR favored shorter templates. The naive, central memory and Treg TCRB repertoires looked more alike in patients than they did in healthy donors.

The table lists this clone with a few counts. Its antigen is currently unknown. The investigators reverse transcribed all of the isolated RNA, so they sequenced expressed TCRB transcripts. The assay was immunoSEQ multiplex PCR, and TCRdb's table has in-frame clones only and misses some. The data show roughly 300,000 clones, with more than 13% seen just once and over 0.015% held by the top ten. One heparinised draw of blood, averaging approximately 110 mL, came from each donor. The TCR originated in a man aged 25-40 years with type 1 diabetes. Material: naive CD4+ T cells from blood.

CDR3 sequence: CASSPKLAQRQYF. The CDR3 DNA reads TGTGCCAGTAGCCCTAAGCTCGCCCAACGGCAGTATTTT. The rearrangement uses TRBV19 and TRBJ2-3; D remains ambiguous. In germline, CDR1 is LNHDA, CDR2 SQIVND (reference sequence). V was clipped by 6 bases and J by 11 bases, with 18 bases between them. There are 13 residues in the CDR3.